The entry that follows covers one T cell receptor beta chain sequence. Germline loops: CDR1 SGHRS, CDR2 YFSETQ. The CDR3 totals 13 residues. Trimming cost V 4 bases and J 1 base, with 8 bases left between them. The record originates from a study of blood T cell repertoires in COVID-19. The assay was immunoSEQ multiplex PCR, and TCRdb's table has in-frame clones only and misses some. The table shows about 130,000 clones, with around nine tenths occurring only once. Material for sequencing was peripheral blood. The source is a woman between 65 and 79 years old with COVID-19, enrolled during active disease. V and J are TRBV5-1 and TRBJ1-1, with D possibly matching TRBD1 (5 bases). CDR3 sequence (DNA): TGCGCCAGCAGCATAGGACAGAACACTGAAGCTTTCTTT. Its translation is CASSIGQNTEAFF. Supplemented by reference TRBV5-1 and TRBJ1-1, the full variable domain reads KAGVTQTPRYLIKTRGQQVTLSCSPISGHRSVSWYQQTPGQGLQFLFEYFSETQRNKGNFPGRFSGRQFSNSRSEMNVSTLELGDSALYLCASSIGQNTEAFFGQGTRLTVV.